This TCR beta chain was observed in a study of blood T cell repertoires in COVID-19. Study in general: There were acute and convalescent COVID-19 samples, and they came from the United States, Italy and Spain. T cells, B-cell-depleted T cells, or PBMCs provided the cDNA or gDNA that served as material.

This CDR3 is built from 14 residues. Germline V gene lookup returns CDR1 SGHAT and CDR2 FQNNGV. The V end was cut by 5 bases, the J end by 0 bases, with 8 bases between. Original analysis: Reference gene primer amplification gave estimated nucleated cell counts. The protocol was immunoSEQ multiplex PCR, while the TCRdb copy is restricted to in-frame clones and leaves out a portion. Clonal size and the V and J genes are those of that table, whereas D and trimming came from the DNA. This table holds more than 200,000 clones, approximately 86% found once. The sample consisted of peripheral blood. The chain combines TRBV11-2 with TRBJ1-3; the D gene is possibly TRBD1 (5 bases). The receptor comes from a man in his thirties or forties with active or convalescent COVID-19. The CDR3 loop reads CASSTTGSGNTIYF. Here the CDR3 DNA reads TGTGCCAGCAGCACTACAGGCTCTGGAAACACCATATATTTT.